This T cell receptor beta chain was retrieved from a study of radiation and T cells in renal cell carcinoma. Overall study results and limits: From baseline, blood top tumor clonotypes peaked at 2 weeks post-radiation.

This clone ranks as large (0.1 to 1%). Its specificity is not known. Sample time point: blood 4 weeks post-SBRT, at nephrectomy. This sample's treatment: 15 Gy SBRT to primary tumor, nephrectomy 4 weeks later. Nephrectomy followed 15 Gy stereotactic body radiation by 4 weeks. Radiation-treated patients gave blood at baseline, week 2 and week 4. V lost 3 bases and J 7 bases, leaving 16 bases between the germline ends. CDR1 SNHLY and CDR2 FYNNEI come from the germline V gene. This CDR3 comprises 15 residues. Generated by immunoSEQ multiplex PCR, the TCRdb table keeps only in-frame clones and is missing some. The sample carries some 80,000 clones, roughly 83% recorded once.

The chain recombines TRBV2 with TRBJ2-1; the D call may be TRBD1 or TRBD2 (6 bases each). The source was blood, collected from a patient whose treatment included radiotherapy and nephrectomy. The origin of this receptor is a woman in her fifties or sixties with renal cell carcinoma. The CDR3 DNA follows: TGTGCCAGCAGTGATCCGGGGGCCCGGGGAAATGAGCAGTTCTTC. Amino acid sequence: CASSDPGARGNEQFF.